The T cell receptor beta chain described here comes from a study of human thymus T cells. V lost 2 bases to trimming and J lost 4 bases; unmatched junction nucleotides: 6. Germline V gives CDR1 MNHEY, CDR2 SVGAGI. The CDR3 extends over 15 amino acids. Blood DNA came from all available leukocytes, not a fixed cell number. Assay: immunoSEQ multiplex PCR; the TCRdb copy retains only in-frame clones and omits some. The table has 35,000 to 45,000 clones, approximately 95% seen once; the top ten hold roughly 0.12%. Sequences were obtained from blood. This receptor was identified in a boy under two years old with a congenital heart defect but otherwise immunologically healthy. The V gene is TRBV6-5, the J gene TRBJ2-7; 9 bases align to TRBD2. CDR3 sequence: CASSYGLASIYEQYF. Written as DNA, the CDR3 is TGTGCCAGCAGTTACGGACTAGCGTCTATATACGAGCAGTACTTC.